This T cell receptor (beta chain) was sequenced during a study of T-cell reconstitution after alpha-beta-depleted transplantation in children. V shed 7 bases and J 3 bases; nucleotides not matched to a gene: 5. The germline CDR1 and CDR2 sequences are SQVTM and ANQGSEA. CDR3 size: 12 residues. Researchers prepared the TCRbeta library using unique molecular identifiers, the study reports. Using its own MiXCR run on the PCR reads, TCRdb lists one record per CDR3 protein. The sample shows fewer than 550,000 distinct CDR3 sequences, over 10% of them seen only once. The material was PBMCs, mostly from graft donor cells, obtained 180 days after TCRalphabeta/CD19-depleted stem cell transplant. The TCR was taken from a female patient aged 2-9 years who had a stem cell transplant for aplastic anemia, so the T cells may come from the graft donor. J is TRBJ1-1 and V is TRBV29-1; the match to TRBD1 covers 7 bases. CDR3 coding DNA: TGCAGCGACCTCCAGGGGGACACTGAAGCTTTCTTT. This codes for CSDLQGDTEAFF.